A selection of T cell receptor beta chains follows, all from one sample in a study of CD8 T cells in ankylosing spondylitis. A single record per CDR3 protein comes from TCRdb applying MiXCR to the 5' RACE reads. The data hold hundreds of thousands of distinct CDR3 sequences, with roughly 12% observed a single time. Sequenced material: blood, either unsorted or a sorted T cell fraction (not recorded which). The receptors shown here come from a male donor with ankylosing spondylitis. Both conserved end residues are part of each CDR3. Each record gives: clone size, J gene, D gene, V gene, CDR3 DNA, CDR3 protein. D genes are given only for firm matches. Not all rows give a size; the values are once, few, many and, for expanded clones, a class.

clone size: -
J gene: TRBJ2-1
D gene: -
V gene: TRBV25-1
CDR3 DNA: TGTGCCAGCAGTGCGGGTCGGGAGCAGTTCTTC
CDR3 protein: CASSAGREQFF

clone size: few
J gene: TRBJ1-4
D gene: -
V gene: TRBV7-2
CDR3 DNA: TGTGCCAGCAGCTTAGGAGGAAATGAAAAACTGTTTTTT
CDR3 protein: CASSLGGNEKLFF

clone size: few
J gene: TRBJ1-1
D gene: TRBD1
V gene: TRBV3-1
CDR3 DNA: TGTGCCAGCAGCCAATCGGACAGGGCCGGCACTGAAGCTTTCTTT
CDR3 protein: CASSQSDRAGTEAFF

clone size: -
J gene: TRBJ2-3
D gene: TRBD2
V gene: TRBV20-1
CDR3 DNA: TGCAGTGCTATCCCCTCGGGACTAGCTGGGGTCACAGATACGCAGTATTTT
CDR3 protein: CSAIPSGLAGVTDTQYF

clone size: few
J gene: TRBJ1-1
D gene: -
V gene: TRBV20-1
CDR3 DNA: TGCAGTGCTAGAGACGAAGCCATTAACACTGAAGCTTTCTTT
CDR3 protein: CSARDEAINTEAFF

clone size: few
J gene: TRBJ2-3
D gene: -
V gene: TRBV6-1
CDR3 DNA: TGTGCCAGCAACCCCCGACTAGGAGGAACAGATACGCAGTATTTT
CDR3 protein: CASNPRLGGTDTQYF

clone size: few
J gene: TRBJ1-1
D gene: TRBD1
V gene: TRBV5-1
CDR3 DNA: TGCGCCAGCAGCACCCAAACAGGGGCCCTTGAAGCTTTCTTT
CDR3 protein: CASSTQTGALEAFF

clone size: many
J gene: TRBJ2-1
D gene: -
V gene: TRBV10-3
CDR3 DNA: TGTGCCATCAGGGGCAGCTCCAGCTCCTACAATGAGCAGTTCTTC
CDR3 protein: CAIRGSSSSYNEQFF

clone size: few
J gene: TRBJ2-7
D gene: TRBD1
V gene: TRBV29-1
CDR3 DNA: TGCAGCGTTCTGCCGGGACAGGGGCACGAGCAGTACTTC
CDR3 protein: CSVLPGQGHEQYF

clone size: few
J gene: TRBJ2-1
D gene: -
V gene: TRBV6-1
CDR3 DNA: TGTGCCAGCAGAGGGCACGACGACAATGAGCAGTTCTTC
CDR3 protein: CASRGHDDNEQFF

clone size: few
J gene: TRBJ2-1
D gene: TRBD2
V gene: TRBV5-1
CDR3 DNA: TGCGCCAGCAGCTCTGACCCTAGCGGGGGTTCCAATGAGCAGTTCTTC
CDR3 protein: CASSSDPSGGSNEQFF

clone size: few
J gene: TRBJ2-1
D gene: -
V gene: TRBV7-9
CDR3 DNA: TGTGCCAGCAGTTGGGACGGAAATTCCTACAATGAGCAGTTCTTC
CDR3 protein: CASSWDGNSYNEQFF

clone size: few
J gene: TRBJ2-7
D gene: TRBD2
V gene: TRBV20-1
CDR3 DNA: TGCAGTGCTTGGACTAGCGGGAGTCTATCCTACGAGCAGTACTTC
CDR3 protein: CSAWTSGSLSYEQYF

clone size: many
J gene: TRBJ2-3
D gene: -
V gene: TRBV27
CDR3 DNA: TGTGCCAGCAGTTTCTCGGGCCCGGATACGCAGTATTTT
CDR3 protein: CASSFSGPDTQYF

clone size: -
J gene: TRBJ2-7
D gene: -
V gene: TRBV30
CDR3 DNA: TGTGCCTGGAGTGGGCTCTACGAGCAGTACTTC
CDR3 protein: CAWSGLYEQYF

clone size: -
J gene: TRBJ1-1
D gene: -
V gene: TRBV29-1
CDR3 DNA: TGCAGCGTTGAAAATGTGGGTCTAATGAACACTGAAGCTTTCTTT
CDR3 protein: CSVENVGLMNTEAFF

clone size: few
J gene: TRBJ2-4
D gene: -
V gene: TRBV11-2
CDR3 DNA: TGTGCCAGCAGCTTATGGGAGGCCCTAGCCAAAAACATTCAGTACTTC
CDR3 protein: CASSLWEALAKNIQYF

clone size: -
J gene: TRBJ1-2
D gene: -
V gene: TRBV18
CDR3 DNA: TGTGCCAGCTCACCACCATCTGGCCCCCTCTATGGCTACACCTTC
CDR3 protein: CASSPPSGPLYGYTF

clone size: many
J gene: TRBJ1-5
D gene: -
V gene: TRBV12-3/TRBV12-4
CDR3 DNA: TGTGCCAGCAGCCCAGGGACCCCCAATCAGCCCCAGCATTTT
CDR3 protein: CASSPGTPNQPQHF

clone size: many
J gene: TRBJ1-4
D gene: -
V gene: TRBV7-9
CDR3 DNA: TGTGCCAGCAGTCGAGGCCGGAGCGAAAAACTGTTTTTT
CDR3 protein: CASSRGRSEKLFF

clone size: few
J gene: TRBJ2-7
D gene: TRBD2
V gene: TRBV5-1
CDR3 DNA: TGCGCCACCTCCCCTGCGGGAGCCATATACGAGCAGTACTTC
CDR3 protein: CATSPAGAIYEQYF

clone size: -
J gene: TRBJ2-1
D gene: -
V gene: TRBV12-3/TRBV12-4
CDR3 DNA: TGTGCCAGCAGGCCGCTCGGTGGACTGATCTACAATGAGCAGTTCTTC
CDR3 protein: CASRPLGGLIYNEQFF

clone size: -
J gene: TRBJ1-3
D gene: -
V gene: TRBV11-2
CDR3 DNA: TGTGCCAGCAGCTTAGAACCCGCCTTCTCTGGAAACACCATATATTTT
CDR3 protein: CASSLEPAFSGNTIYF

clone size: many
J gene: TRBJ1-1
D gene: -
V gene: TRBV2
CDR3 DNA: TGTGCCAGCAAGCGTTCAGGCACTGAAGCTTTCTTT
CDR3 protein: CASKRSGTEAFF

clone size: many
J gene: TRBJ2-3
D gene: TRBD2
V gene: TRBV4-2
CDR3 DNA: TGTGCCAGCAGCCAAGAACTAGCGGGAGCGTCAGCGAACACAGATACGCAGTATTTT
CDR3 protein: CASSQELAGASANTDTQYF

clone size: many
J gene: TRBJ2-1
D gene: -
V gene: TRBV3-1
CDR3 DNA: TGTGCCAGCAGCCAAAGTGACAGAAGGAATGAGCAGTTCTTC
CDR3 protein: CASSQSDRRNEQFF

clone size: -
J gene: TRBJ2-1
D gene: TRBD2
V gene: TRBV11-2
CDR3 DNA: TGTGCCAGCAGCTTAGATCGGACTAGCGGGCAGTTCTTC
CDR3 protein: CASSLDRTSGQFF

clone size: many
J gene: TRBJ2-1
D gene: -
V gene: TRBV12-3/TRBV12-4
CDR3 DNA: TGTGCCAGCAGTCTAATTAGCGGCAATGAGCAGTTCTTC
CDR3 protein: CASSLISGNEQFF

clone size: -
J gene: TRBJ1-3
D gene: -
V gene: TRBV25-1
CDR3 DNA: TGTGCCAGCAGTGAATGGGCGGGCGCTGGAAACACCATATATTTT
CDR3 protein: CASSEWAGAGNTIYF

clone size: -
J gene: TRBJ1-5
D gene: -
V gene: TRBV27
CDR3 DNA: TGTGCCAGCAGTTTTGACAGATATAGCAATCAGCCCCAGCATTTT
CDR3 protein: CASSFDRYSNQPQHF

clone size: -
J gene: TRBJ2-5
D gene: -
V gene: TRBV5-1
CDR3 DNA: TGCGCCAGCAGCTTGGGACTGGACGGGGAGACCCAGTACTTC
CDR3 protein: CASSLGLDGETQYF

clone size: few
J gene: TRBJ2-1
D gene: -
V gene: TRBV11-2
CDR3 DNA: TGTGCCAGCAGCCAACTAGGTGATGAGCAGTTCTTC
CDR3 protein: CASSQLGDEQFF

clone size: -
J gene: TRBJ2-3
D gene: -
V gene: TRBV7-9
CDR3 DNA: TGTGCCAGCAGCTTAGAAACCGCACACCGGGATACGCAGTATTTT
CDR3 protein: CASSLETAHRDTQYF

clone size: -
J gene: TRBJ2-7
D gene: -
V gene: TRBV28
CDR3 DNA: TGTGCCAGCAGTGGATACGAGCAGTACTTC
CDR3 protein: CASSGYEQYF

clone size: -
J gene: TRBJ2-3
D gene: -
V gene: TRBV9
CDR3 DNA: TGTGCCAGCAGCGTAGGCTTCGACACAGATACGCAGTATTTT
CDR3 protein: CASSVGFDTDTQYF

clone size: -
J gene: TRBJ1-4
D gene: -
V gene: TRBV12-3/TRBV12-4
CDR3 DNA: TGTGCCAGCACTAGCAGGGCGAGCCTCGGGAAACTGTTTTTT
CDR3 protein: CASTSRASLGKLFF

clone size: few
J gene: TRBJ2-1
D gene: -
V gene: TRBV6-6
CDR3 DNA: TGTGCCAGCAGCTCGGGCCACAATGAGCAGTTCTTC
CDR3 protein: CASSSGHNEQFF

clone size: -
J gene: TRBJ1-5
D gene: -
V gene: TRBV19
CDR3 DNA: TGTGCCAGTAGTTCCCCCGGGGGGAACCAGCCCCAGCATTTT
CDR3 protein: CASSSPGGNQPQHF

clone size: -
J gene: TRBJ2-3
D gene: -
V gene: TRBV4-1
CDR3 DNA: TGCGCCAGCAGCCAAGGAGCCGGTACGGATACGCAGTATTTT
CDR3 protein: CASSQGAGTDTQYF

clone size: -
J gene: TRBJ1-2
D gene: TRBD1
V gene: TRBV15
CDR3 DNA: TGTGCCACCAGCAGAGGCGGACAGGGGGTCGGCTACACCTTC
CDR3 protein: CATSRGGQGVGYTF

clone size: few
J gene: TRBJ2-1
D gene: TRBD2
V gene: TRBV11-1
CDR3 DNA: TGTGCCAGCAGCTCCCCACCTCGACTAGCGGGAGTAAAAAATGAGCAGTTCTTC
CDR3 protein: CASSSPPRLAGVKNEQFF

clone size: few
J gene: TRBJ2-3
D gene: TRBD2
V gene: TRBV20-1
CDR3 DNA: TGCAGTGCTATATCTAGCGGGGCAAGCACAGATACGCAGTATTTT
CDR3 protein: CSAISSGASTDTQYF

clone size: many
J gene: TRBJ1-1
D gene: -
V gene: TRBV7-9
CDR3 DNA: TGTGCCAGCAGCTTGGAAAGTGCCACTGAAGCTTTCTTT
CDR3 protein: CASSLESATEAFF

clone size: few
J gene: TRBJ2-1
D gene: TRBD1
V gene: TRBV10-3
CDR3 DNA: TGTGCCAGCAGTGAGTCCCGGGACAGGGTGGTGAGGAATGAGCAGTTCTTC
CDR3 protein: CASSESRDRVVRNEQFF

clone size: many
J gene: TRBJ2-2
D gene: -
V gene: TRBV7-9
CDR3 DNA: TGTGCCAGCAGCTTAGGTCGGACAGACGACACCGGGGAGCTGTTTTTT
CDR3 protein: CASSLGRTDDTGELFF

clone size: -
J gene: TRBJ1-1
D gene: -
V gene: TRBV5-1
CDR3 DNA: TGCGCCAGCAGCTTGGACCTTTGGGACACTGAAGCTTTCTTT
CDR3 protein: CASSLDLWDTEAFF

clone size: -
J gene: TRBJ1-5
D gene: -
V gene: TRBV7-2
CDR3 DNA: TGTGCCAGCAGCCCCCGACTCGATAATCAGCCCCAGCATTTT
CDR3 protein: CASSPRLDNQPQHF

clone size: many
J gene: TRBJ1-1
D gene: -
V gene: TRBV29-1
CDR3 DNA: TGCAGCGTTGTTGACAGAACGAGAAACACTGAAGCTTTCTTT
CDR3 protein: CSVVDRTRNTEAFF

clone size: many
J gene: TRBJ2-3
D gene: -
V gene: TRBV3-1
CDR3 DNA: TGTGCCAGCGGAGTCCCCGATACGCAGTATTTT
CDR3 protein: CASGVPDTQYF

clone size: few
J gene: TRBJ1-1
D gene: -
V gene: TRBV11-2
CDR3 DNA: TGTGCCAGCAGCTTGGAGGGGCCGTCTAGATACGAGGGGGGCACTGAAGCTTTCTTT
CDR3 protein: CASSLEGPSRYEGGTEAFF

clone size: -
J gene: TRBJ1-1
D gene: -
V gene: TRBV5-1
CDR3 DNA: TGCGCCAGCAGCTTCGGACGGGAGAACACTGAAGCTTTCTTT
CDR3 protein: CASSFGRENTEAFF

clone size: -
J gene: TRBJ2-7
D gene: -
V gene: TRBV27
CDR3 DNA: TGTGCCAGCAGTAGAACGGTGAGCTCCTACGAGCAGTACTTC
CDR3 protein: CASSRTVSSYEQYF

clone size: many
J gene: TRBJ2-5
D gene: -
V gene: TRBV12-3/TRBV12-4
CDR3 DNA: TGTGCCAGCAGTTTACACACTCCGGAGACCCAGTACTTC
CDR3 protein: CASSLHTPETQYF

clone size: -
J gene: TRBJ2-2
D gene: -
V gene: TRBV6-1
CDR3 DNA: TGTGCCAGTTACGATTCGTCCAGGGGGGTCACCGGGGAGCTGTTTTTT
CDR3 protein: CASYDSSRGVTGELFF

clone size: -
J gene: TRBJ2-7
D gene: TRBD2
V gene: TRBV15
CDR3 DNA: TGTGCCACCAGCGGGGGACTAGCGGGAGGGCCCGACGAGCAGTACTTC
CDR3 protein: CATSGGLAGGPDEQYF

clone size: few
J gene: TRBJ2-1
D gene: TRBD2
V gene: TRBV5-1
CDR3 DNA: TGCGCCAGCAGCTTGGAACTAGCGGGAGTAGGAAACAATGAGCAGTTCTTC
CDR3 protein: CASSLELAGVGNNEQFF

clone size: -
J gene: TRBJ2-5
D gene: -
V gene: TRBV20-1
CDR3 DNA: TGCAGTGCAGTGGCTAGCGCAGAGACCCAGTACTTC
CDR3 protein: CSAVASAETQYF

clone size: -
J gene: TRBJ2-5
D gene: -
V gene: TRBV29-1
CDR3 DNA: TGCAGCGTTGAAAGAAGGGGGGGACCGCTTACCCAGTACTTC
CDR3 protein: CSVERRGGPLTQYF

clone size: few
J gene: TRBJ2-7
D gene: TRBD1
V gene: TRBV29-1
CDR3 DNA: TGCAGCGTTCCGACAGGGGTGGACGAGCAGTACTTC
CDR3 protein: CSVPTGVDEQYF